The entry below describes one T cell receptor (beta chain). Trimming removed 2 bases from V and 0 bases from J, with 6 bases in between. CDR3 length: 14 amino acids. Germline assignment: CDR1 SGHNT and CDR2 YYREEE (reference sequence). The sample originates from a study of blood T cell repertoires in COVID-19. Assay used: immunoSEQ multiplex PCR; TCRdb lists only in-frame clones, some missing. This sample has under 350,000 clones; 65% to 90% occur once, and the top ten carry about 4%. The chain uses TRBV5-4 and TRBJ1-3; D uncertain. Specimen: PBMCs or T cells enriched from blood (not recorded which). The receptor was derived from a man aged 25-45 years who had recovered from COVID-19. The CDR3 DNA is TGTGCCAGCAGCTTACAGTACTCTGGAAACACCATATATTTT. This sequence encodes CASSLQYSGNTIYF.